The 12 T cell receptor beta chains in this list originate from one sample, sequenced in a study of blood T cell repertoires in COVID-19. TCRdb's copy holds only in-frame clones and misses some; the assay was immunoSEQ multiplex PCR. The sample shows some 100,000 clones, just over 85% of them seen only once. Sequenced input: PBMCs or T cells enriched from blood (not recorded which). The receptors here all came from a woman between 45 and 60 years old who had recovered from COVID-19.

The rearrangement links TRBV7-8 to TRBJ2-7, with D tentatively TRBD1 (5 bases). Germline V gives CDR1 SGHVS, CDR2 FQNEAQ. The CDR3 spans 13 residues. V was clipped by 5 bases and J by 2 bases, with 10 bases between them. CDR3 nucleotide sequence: TGTGCCAGCAGCACCCGACAGACCTACGAGCAGTACTTC. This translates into CASSTRQTYEQYF.

The CDR3: CASSSIRTGRYTEAFF. The DNA for the CDR3 is TGTGCCAGCAGTTCTATACGGACAGGGAGGTACACTGAAGCTTTCTTT. The rearrangement joins TRBV6-5 to TRBJ1-1; 8 bases match TRBD1. With V trimmed by 4 bases and J by 3 bases, 10 bases remained unmatched. CDR3 length: 16 residues. In germline, CDR1 is MNHEY, CDR2 SVGAGI.

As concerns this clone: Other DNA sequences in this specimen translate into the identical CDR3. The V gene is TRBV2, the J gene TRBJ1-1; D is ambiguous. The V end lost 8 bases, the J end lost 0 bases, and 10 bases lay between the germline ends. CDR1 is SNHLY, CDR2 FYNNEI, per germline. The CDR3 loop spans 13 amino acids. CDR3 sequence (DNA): TGTGCCAGCCGTCAGGAAATGAACACTGAAGCTTTCTTT. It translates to CASRQEMNTEAFF.

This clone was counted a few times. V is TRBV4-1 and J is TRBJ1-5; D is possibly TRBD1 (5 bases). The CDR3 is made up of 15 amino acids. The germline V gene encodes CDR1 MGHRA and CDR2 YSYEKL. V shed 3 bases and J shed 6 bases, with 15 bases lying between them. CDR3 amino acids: CASSQEGWEGQPQHF. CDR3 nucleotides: TGCGCCAGCAGCCAGGAGGGGTGGGAGGGTCAGCCCCAGCATTTT.

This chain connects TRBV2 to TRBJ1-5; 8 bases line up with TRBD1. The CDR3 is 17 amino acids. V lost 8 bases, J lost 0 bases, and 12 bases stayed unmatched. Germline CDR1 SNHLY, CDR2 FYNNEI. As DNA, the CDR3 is TGTGCCAGCGGAAGACGGGACAGGTCAGATAGCAATCAGCCCCAGCATTTT. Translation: CASGRRDRSDSNQPQHF.

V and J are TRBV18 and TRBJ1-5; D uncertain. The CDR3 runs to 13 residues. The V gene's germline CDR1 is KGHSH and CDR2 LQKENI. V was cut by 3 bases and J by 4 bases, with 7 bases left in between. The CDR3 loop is CASSPLQNQPQHF. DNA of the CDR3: TGTGCCAGCTCACCCCTACAGAATCAGCCCCAGCATTTT.

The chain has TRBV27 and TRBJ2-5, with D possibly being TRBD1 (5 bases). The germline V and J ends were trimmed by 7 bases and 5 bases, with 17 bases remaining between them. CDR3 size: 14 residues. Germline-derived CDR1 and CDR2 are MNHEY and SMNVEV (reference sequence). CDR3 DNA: TGTGCCAGCAAGGAACTACAGGAGCCGGAGACCCAGTACTTC. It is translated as CASKELQEPETQYF.

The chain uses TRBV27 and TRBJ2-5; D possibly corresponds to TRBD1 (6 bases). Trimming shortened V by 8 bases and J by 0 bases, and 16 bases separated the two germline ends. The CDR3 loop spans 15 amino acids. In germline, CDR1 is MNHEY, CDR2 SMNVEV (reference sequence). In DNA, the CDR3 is TGTGCCAGCGGAAATTCAGGGGAATACCAAGAGACCCAGTACTTC. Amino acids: CASGNSGEYQETQYF.

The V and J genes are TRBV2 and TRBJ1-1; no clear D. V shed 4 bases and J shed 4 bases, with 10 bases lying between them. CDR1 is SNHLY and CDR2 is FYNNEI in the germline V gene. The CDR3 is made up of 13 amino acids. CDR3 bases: TGTGCCAGCAGTGTTGAGGGTGGCACTGAAGCTTTCTTT. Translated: CASSVEGGTEAFF.

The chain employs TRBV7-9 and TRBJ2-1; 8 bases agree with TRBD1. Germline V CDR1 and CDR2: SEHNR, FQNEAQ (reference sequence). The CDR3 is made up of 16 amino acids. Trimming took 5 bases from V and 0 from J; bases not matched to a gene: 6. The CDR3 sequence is CASSRTGLSSYNEQFF. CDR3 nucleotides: TGTGCCAGCAGCAGGACAGGGTTGAGCTCCTACAATGAGCAGTTCTTC.

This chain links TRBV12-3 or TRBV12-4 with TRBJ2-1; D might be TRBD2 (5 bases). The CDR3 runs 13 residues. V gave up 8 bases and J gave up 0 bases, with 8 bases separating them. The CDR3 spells CASVGDSYNEQFF. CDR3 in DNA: TGTGCCAGCGTCGGGGACTCCTACAATGAGCAGTTCTTC.

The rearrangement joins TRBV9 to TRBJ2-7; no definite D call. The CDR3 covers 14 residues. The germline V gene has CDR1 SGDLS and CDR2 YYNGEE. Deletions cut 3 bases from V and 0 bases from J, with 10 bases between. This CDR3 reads CASSADTNSYEQYF. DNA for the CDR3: TGTGCCAGCAGCGCTGACACCAACTCCTACGAGCAGTACTTC.